This T cell receptor beta chain was sequenced in a study of blood T cell repertoires in COVID-19. Across the study: COVID-19 samples from acute and convalescent phases originated in the United States, Italy and Spain. Nucleic acid was either cDNA or gDNA, and it came from T cells, B-cell-depleted T cells, or PBMCs.

Germline V lookup: CDR1 DFQATT, CDR2 SNEGSKA (reference sequence). The length of the CDR3 is 11 residues. Losses at the gene ends were 6 bases for V and 7 bases for J; bases not matched to a gene: 4. This clone was seen only a few times. Under the authors' procedure: Nucleated cell counts were estimated from reference gene primer amplification. TCRdb keeps only in-frame clones here, not all; method: immunoSEQ multiplex PCR. V and J calls and clone size come straight from that table; D and trimming were deduced from the DNA. The profile shows a few hundred thousand clones, approximately 85% of them singletons.

This chain links TRBV20-1 with TRBJ1-1; 8 nucleotides line up with TRBD1. The clonotype comes from a human donor in a cohort sampled during active COVID-19. Sequencing input: peripheral blood. The CDR3 nucleotides are TGCAGTGCCCGACAGGGGTATGAAGCTTTCTTT. Its protein is CSARQGYEAFF.